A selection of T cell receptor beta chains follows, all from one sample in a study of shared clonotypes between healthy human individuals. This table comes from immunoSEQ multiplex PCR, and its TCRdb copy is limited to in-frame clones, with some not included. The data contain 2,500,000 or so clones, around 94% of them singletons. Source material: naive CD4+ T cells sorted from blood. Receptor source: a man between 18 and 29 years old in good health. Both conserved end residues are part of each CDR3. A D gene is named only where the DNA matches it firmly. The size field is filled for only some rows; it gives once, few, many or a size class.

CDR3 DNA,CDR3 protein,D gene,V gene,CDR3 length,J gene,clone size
TGTGCCTGGAGGGGACAGGTAAGCACTGAAGCTTTCTTT,CAWRGQVSTEAFF,TRBD1,TRBV30,13,TRBJ1-1,.
TGTGCCAGCAGTGAACCGGTACGAGGGGTCAAACTCCTGGACAGGGCCAACTCCTACGAGCAGTACTTC,CASSEPVRGVKLLDRANSYEQYF,TRBD1,TRBV2,23,TRBJ2-7,.
TGTGCCTGGAGTGAAAGAGGGCGTCATACGGAAGCTTTCTTT,CAWSERGRHTEAFF,.,TRBV30,14,TRBJ1-1,.
TGTGCCAGCAGCTTCTCGGTTGGGGCTAGCTACACCTTC,CASSFSVGASYTF,.,TRBV9,13,TRBJ1-2,.
TGCGCCAGCAGTCCTGGGTCTAGCAATCAGCCCCAGCATTTT,CASSPGSSNQPQHF,.,TRBV5-1,14,TRBJ1-5,.
TGTGCCAGCAGTTTAAGGGTGGGAATCTATGGCTACACCTTC,CASSLRVGIYGYTF,.,TRBV28,14,TRBJ1-2,once
TGTGCCTGGAGTGGGAAACGACTAGCGGATTACGAGCAGTACTTC,CAWSGKRLADYEQYF,TRBD2,TRBV30,15,TRBJ2-7,.
TGTGCCAGCAGCTTAAGAAGTCCCTGGTACAATGAGCAGTTCTTC,CASSLRSPWYNEQFF,.,TRBV7-9,15,TRBJ2-1,.
TGTGCCAGCAGTGCCGCTCCCGGGACAGGGTCCTCCTACGAGCAGTACTTC,CASSAAPGTGSSYEQYF,TRBD1,TRBV6-1,17,TRBJ2-7,.
TGTGCCTGGAGAGAGAAGGGGGCCGGTGGAAACACCATATATTTT,CAWREKGAGGNTIYF,TRBD1,TRBV30,15,TRBJ1-3,.
TGCAGCGTTGAAGGACTAGCGGGAGGGCTCTCCTACGAGCAGTACTTC,CSVEGLAGGLSYEQYF,TRBD2,TRBV29-1,16,TRBJ2-7,.
TGTGCCAGCAGCCCACGCGCAGCCCGAAACTCCAATAATTCACCCCTCCACTTT,CASSPRAARNSNNSPLHF,.,TRBV4-2,18,TRBJ1-6,.
TGTGCCAGCAGCGCGGGACGGGCCTACTATAGAAACACCATATATTTT,CASSAGRAYYRNTIYF,.,TRBV5-8,16,TRBJ1-3,.
TGTGCCAGCAGCCAAGGCCTCAGGCGCTACACCTTC,CASSQGLRRYTF,.,TRBV14,12,TRBJ1-2,.